A single sample is the source of the 26 T cell receptor beta chains below, sequenced in a study of blood T cell repertoires in COVID-19 (dated by TCRdb to 2019 to 2021). Libraries were built with the immunoSEQ multiplex PCR assay. TCRdb provides this immuneACCESS table in a form limited to in-frame rearrangements. Some clones are lacking; in checked studies, under half of them reflect an unresolved V gene, and why the rest are absent is not known. For this sample the table gives 300,000 or so clones, of which under 90% were detected only once. The ten largest make up less than 3.5% of the sample. Material for sequencing was peripheral blood. The receptor set was obtained from a woman under 40 with COVID-19, enrolled during active disease.

The chain recombines TRBV20-1 with TRBJ2-1; the match to TRBD2 covers 8 bases. The CDR3 spans 16 residues. Germline-derived CDR1 and CDR2 are DFQATT and SNEGSKA (reference sequence). V shed 3 bases and J 3 bases; nucleotides not matched to a gene: 10. The CDR3: CSASSREGRFYNEQFF. The CDR3, as DNA: TGCAGTGCTAGTTCTCGGGAGGGCCGTTTCTACAATGAGCAGTTCTTC.

The genes are TRBV7-9 and TRBJ2-7, with 15 nucleotides matching TRBD2. The V gene's germline CDR1 is SEHNR and CDR2 FQNEAQ (reference sequence). This CDR3 has 16 amino acids. V lost 6 bases to trimming and J lost 6 bases; unmatched junction nucleotides: 9. The CDR3 DNA reads TGTGCCAGCAGGGGGGGGACTAGCGGGAGGATCGGCGAGCAGTACTTC. Its protein is CASRGGTSGRIGEQYF.

The chain has TRBV18 and TRBJ1-4; TRBD1 is a possible D gene (6 bases). There are 15 residues in the CDR3. Per the germline V gene, CDR1 is KGHSH and CDR2 is LQKENI. V was clipped by 3 bases and J by 3 bases, with 11 bases between them. CDR3 in DNA: TGTGCCAGCTCACCTCAACAGGGTGCTAATGAAAAACTGTTTTTT. Translation gives CASSPQQGANEKLFF.

The chain combines TRBV14 with TRBJ1-2, with D tentatively TRBD1 (6 bases). The V gene's germline CDR1 is SGHDN and CDR2 FVKESK. The CDR3 totals 19 residues. V was pared by 3 bases and J by 0 bases, with 23 bases between. CDR3 DNA sequence: TGTGCCAGCAGCCATAGGGACAACATCGACTTCTTAGCTAACTATGGCTACACCTTC. It specifies CASSHRDNIDFLANYGYTF.

V gene TRBV19 combines with J gene TRBJ2-6, with 8 bases identical to TRBD1. The CDR3 length is 19 residues. Unmatched junction bases numbered 11, after V lost 2 bases and J lost 2 bases. The germline CDR1 and CDR2 sequences are LNHDA and SQIVND (reference sequence). The CDR3 DNA follows: TGTGCCAGTAGTATAATTTCGGGACAGGAACTGACTGGGGCCAACGTCCTGACTTTC. Translation gives CASSIISGQELTGANVLTF.

The rearrangement links TRBV7-6 to TRBJ2-3; 8 bases align to TRBD2. V shed 8 bases and J 0 bases; nucleotides not matched to a gene: 1. This CDR3 spans 13 amino acids. Germline loops: CDR1 SGHVS, CDR2 FNYEAQ. CDR3 sequence (DNA): TGTGCCAGCCGGGGGGGTAGCACAGATACGCAGTATTTT. It translates to CASRGGSTDTQYF.

The V call is TRBV7-6, the J call TRBJ2-1, with 11 bases that match TRBD2. CDR1 and CDR2 (germline): SGHVS, FNYEAQ. The J segment lost 8 bases and the V segment lost 5 bases, leaving 8 bases of the junction unmatched. The CDR3 covers 15 residues. The CDR3 protein is CASSRASGRFDEQFF. The DNA of the CDR3 is TGTGCCAGCAGCCGAGCTAGCGGGAGGTTTGATGAGCAGTTCTTC.

The V and J genes are TRBV28 and TRBJ2-2, with 8 bases lining up with TRBD2. Germline V gene data show CDR1 as MDHEN and CDR2 as SYDVKM. The trim removed 1 base at V and 5 bases at J, leaving 12 bases unmatched. This CDR3 has 18 residues. CDR3 sequence reads: CASSLSAGEPRWTGELFF. Written as DNA, the CDR3 is TGTGCCAGCAGTTTATCAGCGGGAGAGCCGCGGTGGACCGGGGAGCTGTTTTTT.

V gene TRBV4-1 combines with J gene TRBJ2-1, with 10 bases identical to TRBD2. V shed 8 bases and J 9 bases; nucleotides not matched to a gene: 4. The CDR3 is 12 residues long. The V gene's germline CDR1 is MGHRA and CDR2 YSYEKL. CDR3 residues: CASGWTSGEQFF. CDR3 in DNA: TGCGCCAGCGGGTGGACTAGCGGTGAGCAGTTCTTC.

The chain uses TRBV5-1 and TRBJ2-5; 7 positions match TRBD2. Germline trimming cut 0 bases from V and 2 bases from J; bases unmatched to any gene: 7. Looked up from germline, CDR1 is SGHRS and CDR2 is YFSETQ. The CDR3 loop spans 16 amino acids. CDR3 loop: CASSLEVRGGQETQYF. The DNA for the CDR3 is TGCGCCAGCAGCTTGGAGGTACGCGGGGGACAAGAGACCCAGTACTTC.

The V gene is TRBV6-6, the J gene TRBJ1-4; a possible D gene is TRBD1 (6 bases). CDR1 MNHNY and CDR2 SVGAGI come from the germline V gene (reference sequence). The CDR3 covers 15 residues. Trimming took 2 bases from V and 4 from J, leaving 11 bases between them. The CDR3 region is CASSYLGQYNEKLFF. The CDR3 DNA reads TGTGCCAGCAGTTACCTCGGACAGTATAATGAAAAACTGTTTTTT.

The chain joins TRBV30 to TRBJ1-1, with a weak D call TRBD1 (5 bases). V was pared by 1 base and J by 4 bases, with 13 bases between. CDR3 size: 14 residues. Germline V gene sequence: CDR1 GTSNPN, CDR2 SVGIG (reference sequence). The CDR3 DNA sequence: TGTGCCTGGAGTGGAGTGGGGAGGGGCACTGAAGCTTTCTTT. Protein: CAWSGVGRGTEAFF.

This chain connects TRBV18 to TRBJ1-5; TRBD1 is a possible D gene (6 bases). CDR3 length equals 15 residues. Germline-derived CDR1 and CDR2 are KGHSH and LQKENI. V was trimmed by 3 bases and J by 1 base, leaving 10 bases between them. CDR3 DNA: TGTGCCAGCTCACCGGACAGACCCAGCAATCAGCCCCAGCATTTT. Translated, it gives CASSPDRPSNQPQHF.

The count of this clone is one. The rearrangement joins TRBV30 to TRBJ2-1, with TRBD2 matching 10 bases. After removal of 4 bases from V and 7 bases from J, the junction contained 7 bases not matched to a gene. The CDR3 contains 14 residues. Germline values: CDR1 GTSNPN, CDR2 SVGIG (reference sequence). Here the CDR3 reads CAWTTGTSVNEQFF. In nucleotides, the CDR3 is TGTGCCTGGACCACCGGGACTAGCGTAAATGAGCAGTTCTTC. The whole variable domain, filled in from reference TRBV30 and TRBJ2-1, reads SQTIHQWPATLVQPVGSPLSLECTVEGTSNPNLYWYRQAAGRGLQLLFYSVGIGQISSEVPQNLSASRPQDRQFILSSKKLLLSDSGFYLCAWTTGTSVNEQFFGPGTRLTVL.

The chain's CDR3 is CASSEDRERIQYF. In DNA, the CDR3 is TGTGCCAGCAGTGAAGACAGGGAACGCATTCAGTACTTC. The gene calls are TRBV2 and TRBJ2-4; D perhaps matches TRBD1 (6 bases). This CDR3 contains 13 residues. Trimming stripped 1 base from V and 9 bases from J, with 10 bases between. Germline V gene data show CDR1 as SNHLY and CDR2 as FYNNEI. The whole variable domain, filled in from reference TRBV2 and TRBJ2-4, reads EPEVTQTPSHQVTQMGQEVILRCVPISNHLYFYWYRQILGQKVEFLVSFYNNEISEKSEIFDDQFSVERPDGSNFTLKIRSTKLEDSAMYFCASSEDRERIQYFGAGTRLSVL.

The chain is built from TRBV5-1 and TRBJ2-2; TRBD2 matches at 8 bases. V trimming: 3 bases; J trimming: 5 bases; junction bases outside the gene matches: 9. CDR3 length: 16 amino acids. The germline V gene encodes CDR1 SGHRS and CDR2 YFSETQ. CDR3 sequence reads: CASSYGSGGPTGELFF. The DNA for the CDR3 is TGCGCCAGCAGCTATGGATCGGGAGGGCCTACCGGGGAGCTGTTTTTT.

The chain uses TRBV5-1 and TRBJ2-7, with TRBD2 identical over 11 bases. With V trimmed by 4 bases and J by 2 bases, 8 bases remained unmatched. Germline CDR1 reads SGHRS; CDR2 reads YFSETQ. The CDR3 is 16 residues long. The CDR3 region has the DNA TGCGCCAGCAGCCGCCTCGGGACTAGCGGACCCTACGAGCAGTACTTC. Protein product: CASSRLGTSGPYEQYF.

The J gene is TRBJ2-7, the V gene TRBV27; D remains ambiguous. The CDR3 loop spans 14 amino acids. CDR1 is MNHEY, CDR2 SMNVEV, per germline (reference sequence). The V gene lost 7 bases and the J gene lost 4 bases, with 17 bases spanning the gap. The chain's CDR3 is CASTPPGAPYEQYF. The CDR3 DNA sequence: TGTGCCAGCACCCCCCCCGGAGCACCTTACGAGCAGTACTTC.

This chain joins TRBV30 and TRBJ1-1; D remains ambiguous. The germline V and J ends were trimmed by 4 bases and 1 base, with 7 bases remaining between them. CDR1 is GTSNPN and CDR2 is SVGIG in the germline V gene (reference sequence). This CDR3 has 12 residues. This chain's CDR3 is CAWNPENTEAFF. In nucleotides, the CDR3 is TGTGCCTGGAACCCAGAGAACACTGAAGCTTTCTTT.

This chain links TRBV5-1 with TRBJ2-2, with 15 bases matching TRBD2. V lost 2 bases and J lost 4; bases outside the gene matches: 9. Germline V gene data show CDR1 as SGHRS and CDR2 as YFSETQ. CDR3 length: 19 residues. CDR3 coding DNA: TGCGCCAGCAGCTTCCCGGGACTAGCGGGAGGTTGGGGCACCGGGGAGCTGTTTTTT. This gives the protein CASSFPGLAGGWGTGELFF.

The genes are TRBV18 and TRBJ2-3; D remains unclear. CDR3 length equals 11 residues. Germline-derived CDR1 and CDR2 are KGHSH and LQKENI. V was cut by 3 bases and J by 6 bases, with 4 bases left in between. CDR3 nucleotide sequence: TGTGCCAGCTCACCTCAGGATACGCAGTATTTT. As protein: CASSPQDTQYF.

V is TRBV30 and J is TRBJ1-4, with D possibly matching TRBD1 (6 bases). V was clipped by 0 bases and J by 5 bases, with 25 bases between them. CDR3 size: 19 residues. The germline gives CDR1 GTSNPN, CDR2 SVGIG (reference sequence). The CDR3 DNA sequence: TGTGCCTGGAGTGTACGGTCCGGGCAGGGGAGAAGGGTGAATGAAAAACTGTTTTTT. Its protein product is CAWSVRSGQGRRVNEKLFF.

The chain uses TRBV24-1 and TRBJ2-2; 11 bases are shared with TRBD1. The CDR3 spans 14 residues. V shed 9 bases, J shed 3 bases, and the junction held 2 bases outside the gene matches. Per the germline V gene, CDR1 is KGHDR and CDR2 is SFDVKD. DNA for the CDR3: TGTGCCACCGGACAGGGGGCCGACACCGGGGAGCTGTTTTTT. This gives the protein CATGQGADTGELFF.

This clone showed up just once. The chain carries TRBV6-6 and TRBJ1-1, with D unresolved. CDR1 is MNHNY, CDR2 SVGAGI, per germline (reference sequence). This CDR3 has 13 amino acids. V shed 7 bases and J shed 2 bases, with 11 bases lying between them. The DNA for the CDR3 is TGTGCCAGCACCATTCAGGAAAACACTGAAGCTTTCTTT. Translated, it gives CASTIQENTEAFF.

This sequence joins TRBV5-6 and TRBJ1-1; a possible D gene is TRBD1 (5 bases). CDR1 is SGHDT and CDR2 is YYEEEE in the germline V gene. The CDR3 totals 14 residues. The V end lost 4 bases, the J end lost 0 bases, and 10 bases lay between the germline ends. CDR3 DNA: TGTGCCAGCAGCCTGGGACTCTTGAACACTGAAGCTTTCTTT. Encoded protein: CASSLGLLNTEAFF.

The CDR3 DNA follows: TGTGCCAGCAGTTCCACCGGGACAGGGCTTGAAAAACTGTTTTTT. It specifies CASSSTGTGLEKLFF. The V gene is TRBV27, the J gene TRBJ1-4; 9 nucleotides align to TRBD1. CDR3 length: 15 amino acids. Germline CDR1 MNHEY, CDR2 SMNVEV (reference sequence). J was trimmed by 7 bases and V by 4 bases; bases with no gene match: 7. The variable domain in full, with the rest retrieved from reference TRBV27 and TRBJ1-4, is EAQVTQNPRYLITVTGKKLTVTCSQNMNHEYMSWYRQDPGLGLRQIYYSMNVEVTDKGDVPEGYKVSRKEKRNFPLILESPSPNQTSLYFCASSSTGTGLEKLFFGSGTQLSVL.